This T cell receptor beta chain was captured by sequencing in a study of cytomegalovirus exposure and HLA in healthy donors. A remark on this clone: Its target is not known.

Study-wide findings and caveats: In vitro checks showed that three CMV-associated chains really do target CMV antigens. About 87% or about 30% of the time was how often most TCR beta V segments were productive, according to an earlier analysis.

13 Jbeta primers and 60 Vbeta primers were used for the PCR. The authors' processing: Approximately 9.9 million shared chains were among the roughly 80 million unique TCR beta chains that a later analysis counted. Clones were read by immunoSEQ multiplex PCR, and TCRdb kept only the in-frame ones, dropping some. Clone size and the V and J calls come from that table; the DNA yielded D and trimming. The sample has roughly 130,000 clones; 80% are singletons. This TCR derives from a human donor in good health. Sequencing used PBMCs.

This chain's CDR3 is CSVERSGTPEAFF. The DNA for the CDR3 is TGCAGCGTTGAACGGTCGGGAACGCCTGAAGCTTTCTTT. The chain joins TRBV29-1 to TRBJ1-1; unclear D gene. The CDR3 is 13 amino acids. Trimming removed 2 bases at V and 6 bases at J, with 13 bases between. Germline CDR1 SQVTM, CDR2 ANQGSEA.